Sequencing of this T cell receptor beta chain was carried out in a study of blood T cell repertoires in COVID-19. Study summary: Samples representing acute and convalescent COVID-19 were sourced from the United States, Italy and Spain.

This clone has only one observation. Authors' analysis steps: For nucleated cells, counts were estimated from reference gene primer amplification. The method was immunoSEQ multiplex PCR; TCRdb's version includes in-frame clones alone and lacks a portion of them. V and J calls and clone size are copied from that table; D and trimming were computed from the DNA. The sample holds 150,000 to 200,000 clones; approximately 88% are singletons and the top ten take 3.5% to 5%. The CDR3 is made up of 14 amino acids. V was clipped by 6 bases and J by 4 bases; unmatched bases: 6. Germline lookup yields CDR1 MDHEN and CDR2 SYDVKM.

The chain couples TRBV28 to TRBJ2-1; 7 bases are a match to TRBD2. The sequencing input was peripheral blood. This TCR derives from a woman aged 25 to 39 with acute or convalescent COVID-19. The CDR3 DNA follows: TGTGCCAGCAGCTCTAGCGGCGAATACAATGAGCAGTTCTTC. Translation gives CASSSSGEYNEQFF. Full variable domain (rest looked up from reference TRBV28 and TRBJ2-1): DVKVTQSSRYLVKRTGEKVFLECVQDMDHENMFWYRQDPGLGLRLIYFSYDVKMKEKGDIPEGYSVSREKKERFSLILESASTNQTSMYLCASSSSGEYNEQFFGPGTRLTVL.